This entry describes one TCR beta chain. An amount of RNA that ranged from 0.5 to 1 ug was reverse transcribed with random hexamers. By means of immunoSEQ multiplex PCR, TCR beta CDR3 spanning 54 Vbeta and 13 Jbeta underwent amplification. TCRdb re-analysed the immunoSEQ multiplex PCR reads in MiXCR, keeping a single row per CDR3 protein. Of approximately 190,000 distinct CDR3 sequences listed, almost 96% are singletons. The sample belongs to a study of CD8 T cells in Susac syndrome. In the study overall: Intravenous immunoglobulin alone or corticosteroids were being given to patients with Susac syndrome at blood draw, unless they were therapy-naive.

Input material: CD4+ T cells from PBMCs. This clonotype originated in a human donor with Susac syndrome.

CDR3 coding DNA: TGTGCCTGGAGTGTCCGGACAGGGTGGCAAGAGACCCAGTACTTC. Its protein is CAWSVRTGWQETQYF. The chain employs TRBV30 and TRBJ2-5, with TRBD1 identical over 8 bases. Trimming removed 0 bases from V and 2 bases from J; junction bases left unmatched: 5. The CDR3 spans 15 residues. CDR1 GTSNPN and CDR2 SVGIG come from the germline V gene (reference sequence).